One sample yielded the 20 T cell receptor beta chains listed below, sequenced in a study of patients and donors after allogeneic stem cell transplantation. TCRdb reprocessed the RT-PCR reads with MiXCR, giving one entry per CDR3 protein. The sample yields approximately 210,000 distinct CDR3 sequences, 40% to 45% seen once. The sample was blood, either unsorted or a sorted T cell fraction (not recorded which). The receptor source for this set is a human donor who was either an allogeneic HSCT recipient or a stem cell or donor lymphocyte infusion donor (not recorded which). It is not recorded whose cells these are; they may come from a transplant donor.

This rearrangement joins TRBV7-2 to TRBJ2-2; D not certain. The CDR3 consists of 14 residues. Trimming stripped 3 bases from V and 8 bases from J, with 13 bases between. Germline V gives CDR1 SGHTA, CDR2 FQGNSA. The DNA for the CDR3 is TGTGCCAGCAGCTTGACGGCGGTAGAGGGGGAGCTGTTTTTT. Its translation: CASSLTAVEGELFF.

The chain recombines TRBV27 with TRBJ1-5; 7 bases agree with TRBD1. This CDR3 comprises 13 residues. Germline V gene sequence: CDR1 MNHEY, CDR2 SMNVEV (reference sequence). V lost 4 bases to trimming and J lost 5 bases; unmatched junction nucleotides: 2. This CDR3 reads CASSSTGDQPQHF. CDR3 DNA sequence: TGTGCCAGCAGTTCTACAGGGGATCAGCCCCAGCATTTT.

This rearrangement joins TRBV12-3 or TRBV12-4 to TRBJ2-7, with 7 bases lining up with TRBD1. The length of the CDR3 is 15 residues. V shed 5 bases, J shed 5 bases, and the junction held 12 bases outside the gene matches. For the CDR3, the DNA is TGTGCCAGCAGTCCCGGGACAGACCCTTCGGACGAGCAGTACTTC. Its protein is CASSPGTDPSDEQYF.

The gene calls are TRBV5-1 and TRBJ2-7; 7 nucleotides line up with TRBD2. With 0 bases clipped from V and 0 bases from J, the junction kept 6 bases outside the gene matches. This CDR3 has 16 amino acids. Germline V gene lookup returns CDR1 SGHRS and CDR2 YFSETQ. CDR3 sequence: CASSLAGGSSSYEQYF. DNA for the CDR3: TGCGCCAGCAGCTTGGCCGGGGGGTCGAGCTCCTACGAGCAGTACTTC.

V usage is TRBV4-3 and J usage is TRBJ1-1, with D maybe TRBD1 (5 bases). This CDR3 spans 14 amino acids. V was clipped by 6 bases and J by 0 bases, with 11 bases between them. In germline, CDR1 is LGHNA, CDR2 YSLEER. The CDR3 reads CASRDGGLNTEAFF. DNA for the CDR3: TGCGCCAGCAGGGATGGGGGACTGAACACTGAAGCTTTCTTT.

CDR3 residues: CASSFAGVFGANVLTF. DNA of the CDR3: TGTGCCAGCAGTTTCGCCGGGGTGTTTGGGGCCAACGTCCTGACTTTC. V and J are TRBV27 and TRBJ2-6; D might be TRBD2 (5 bases). The CDR3 consists of 16 residues. In germline, CDR1 is MNHEY, CDR2 SMNVEV (reference sequence). Deletions cut 3 bases from V and 3 bases from J, with 12 bases between.

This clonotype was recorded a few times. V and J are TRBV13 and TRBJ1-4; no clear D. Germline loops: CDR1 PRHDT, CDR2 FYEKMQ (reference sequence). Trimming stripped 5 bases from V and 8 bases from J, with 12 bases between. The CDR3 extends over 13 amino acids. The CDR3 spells CASSPGDGEKLFF. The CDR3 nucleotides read TGTGCCAGCAGCCCGGGTGATGGGGAAAAACTGTTTTTT.

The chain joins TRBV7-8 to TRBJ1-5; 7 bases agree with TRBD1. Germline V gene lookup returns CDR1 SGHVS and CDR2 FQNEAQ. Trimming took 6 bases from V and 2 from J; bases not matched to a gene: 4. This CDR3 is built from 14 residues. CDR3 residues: CASRRQGGNQPQHF. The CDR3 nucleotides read TGTGCCAGCAGGCGACAGGGAGGCAATCAGCCCCAGCATTTT.

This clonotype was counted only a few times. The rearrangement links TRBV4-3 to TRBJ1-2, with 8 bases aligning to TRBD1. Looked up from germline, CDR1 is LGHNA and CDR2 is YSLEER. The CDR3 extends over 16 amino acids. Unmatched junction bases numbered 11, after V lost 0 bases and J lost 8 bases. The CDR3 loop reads CASSQDPGQGVRGYTF. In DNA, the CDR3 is TGCGCCAGCAGCCAAGACCCCGGACAGGGTGTTCGGGGCTACACCTTC.

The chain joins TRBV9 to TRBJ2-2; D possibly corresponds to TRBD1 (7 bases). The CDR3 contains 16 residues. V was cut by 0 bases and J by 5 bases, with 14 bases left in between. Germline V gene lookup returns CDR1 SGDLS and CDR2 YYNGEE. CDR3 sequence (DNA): TGTGCCAGCAGCGTAGCGGAGGGGGCGAGAACCGGGGAGCTGTTTTTT. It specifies CASSVAEGARTGELFF.

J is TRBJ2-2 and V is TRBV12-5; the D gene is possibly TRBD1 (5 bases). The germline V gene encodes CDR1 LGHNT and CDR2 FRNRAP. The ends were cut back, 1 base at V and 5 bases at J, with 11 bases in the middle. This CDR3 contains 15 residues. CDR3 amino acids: CASGLDPQVTGELFF. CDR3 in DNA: TGTGCTAGTGGTTTGGATCCACAGGTGACCGGGGAGCTGTTTTTT.

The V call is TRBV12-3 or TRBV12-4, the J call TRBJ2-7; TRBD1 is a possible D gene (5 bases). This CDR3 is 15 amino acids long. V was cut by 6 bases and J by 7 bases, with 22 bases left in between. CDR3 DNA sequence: TGTGCCAGCAGCCCATTAATCAGGGTCCCGAGGGAGCAGTACTTC. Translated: CASSPLIRVPREQYF.

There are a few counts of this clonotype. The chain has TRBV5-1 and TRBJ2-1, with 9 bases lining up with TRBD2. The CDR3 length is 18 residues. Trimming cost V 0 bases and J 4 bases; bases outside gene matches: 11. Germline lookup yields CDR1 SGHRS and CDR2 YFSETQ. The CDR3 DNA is TGCGCCAGCAGCTTGGACTTCGCGACTAGCGGACCATACAATGAGCAGTTCTTC. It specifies CASSLDFATSGPYNEQFF.

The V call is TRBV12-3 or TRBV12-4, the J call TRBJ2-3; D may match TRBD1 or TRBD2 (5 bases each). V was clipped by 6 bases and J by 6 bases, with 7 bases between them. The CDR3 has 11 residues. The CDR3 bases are TGTGCCAGCAGCTGGGGGGATACGCAGTATTTT. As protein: CASSWGDTQYF.

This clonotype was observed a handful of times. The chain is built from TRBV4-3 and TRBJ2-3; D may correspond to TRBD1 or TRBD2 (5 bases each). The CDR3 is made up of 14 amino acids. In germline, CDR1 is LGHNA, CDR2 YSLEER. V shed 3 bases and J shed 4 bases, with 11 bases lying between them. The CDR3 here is CASSQDVGADTQYF. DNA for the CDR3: TGCGCCAGCAGCCAGGACGTGGGGGCAGATACGCAGTATTTT.

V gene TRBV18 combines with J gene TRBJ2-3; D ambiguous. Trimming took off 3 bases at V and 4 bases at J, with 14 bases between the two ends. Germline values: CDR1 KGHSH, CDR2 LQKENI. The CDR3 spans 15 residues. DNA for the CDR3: TGTGCCAGCTCACCGGGTATCGAGGTTGCAGATACGCAGTATTTT. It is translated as CASSPGIEVADTQYF.

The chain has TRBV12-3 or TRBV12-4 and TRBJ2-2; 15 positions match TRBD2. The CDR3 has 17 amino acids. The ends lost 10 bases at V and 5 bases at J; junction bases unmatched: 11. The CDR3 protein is CATSGLAGGPGTGELFF. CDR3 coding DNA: TGTGCCACCTCCGGACTAGCGGGAGGGCCGGGAACCGGGGAGCTGTTTTTT.

The DNA of the CDR3 is TGTGCCAGCAGTCATAGCGGGATTGGGGGCAATGAGCAGTTCTTC. Translated: CASSHSGIGGNEQFF. V is TRBV7-3 and J is TRBJ2-1; 8 nucleotides match TRBD2. Germline assignment: CDR1 SGHTA and CDR2 FQGTGA. Losses at the gene ends were 6 bases for V and 6 bases for J; bases not matched to a gene: 10. This CDR3 is built from 15 residues.

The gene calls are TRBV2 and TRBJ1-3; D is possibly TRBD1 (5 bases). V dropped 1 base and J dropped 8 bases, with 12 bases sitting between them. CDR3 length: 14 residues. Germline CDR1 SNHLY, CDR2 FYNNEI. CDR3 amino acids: CASSEGGTGYTIYF. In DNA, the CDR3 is TGTGCCAGCAGTGAAGGCGGGACGGGGTACACCATATATTTT.

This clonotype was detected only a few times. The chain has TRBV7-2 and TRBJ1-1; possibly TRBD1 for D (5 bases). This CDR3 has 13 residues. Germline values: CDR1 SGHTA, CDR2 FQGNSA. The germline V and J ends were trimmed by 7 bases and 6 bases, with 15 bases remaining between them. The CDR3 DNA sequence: TGTGCCAGCAACCCTCCCCCGGGGGCTGAAGCTTTCTTT. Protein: CASNPPPGAEAFF. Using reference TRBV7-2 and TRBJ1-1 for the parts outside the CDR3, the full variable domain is GAGVSQSPSNKVTEKGKDVELRCDPISGHTALYWYRQSLGQGLEFLIYFQGNSAPDKSGLPSDRFSAERTGGSVSTLTIQRTQQEDSAVYLCASNPPPGAEAFFGQGTRLTVV.